The clone carrying this T cell receptor (beta chain) came up a few times. Antigen: not known. One entry per CDR3 protein results from TCRdb running MiXCR on the RT-PCR reads. The repertoire holds about 540,000 distinct CDR3 sequences, with less than 25% as singletons. This specimen comes from a study of response to subunit inactivated influenza vaccine. General study points: Authors suggested seasonal influenza vaccinations each recruit few new T cells.

V gave up 5 bases and J gave up 6 bases; unmatched junction bases: 2. Germline values: CDR1 SGHTA, CDR2 FQGTGA. CDR3 length equals 12 residues. These data were also reused for a study on T cells expressing NK-cell markers. That investigation notes: The authors generated TCR beta cDNA through 5'RACE template switching with UMIs. The study sequenced eight donors, seven HCMV-seropositive and one seronegative. In several experiments, an anti-gamma-delta TCR antibody restricted sorting to alpha-beta TCR T cells. More than 5 donors had dominant NKG2C+ clonotypes that comprised about 1.0-7.5% of their CD8+ T cells.

The chain carries TRBV7-3 and TRBJ2-3; 7 bases align to TRBD1. This specimen consisted of CD4+ T cells sorted from PBMCs, obtained approximately 12 days after vaccination. The source of this sequence is a man in his fifties or sixties who received an inactivated influenza vaccine. CDR3 sequence: CASSPDRDTQYF. The CDR3 nucleotides read TGTGCCAGCAGCCCGGACAGGGATACGCAGTATTTT.